The clone carrying this T cell receptor (beta chain) came up many times. Uncontrolled infection, other autoimmune disease, pregnancy or lactation barred patients from enrollment. The CDR3 is 14 residues long. The germline V gene has CDR1 SGHTA and CDR2 FQGTGA. V lost 3 bases and J lost 5; bases outside the gene matches: 4. These data belong to a study of T cells in Graves' hyperthyroidism and ophthalmopathy. RNA transcripts provided the source from which TCR beta CDR3 regions were amplified. Using the HTBI primer set, a first-round RT-PCR was run on the TCR CDR3. TCRdb fed the multiplex PCR reads into MiXCR, producing one record per CDR3 protein. Here the sample spans about 580,000 distinct CDR3 sequences, about 45% being singletons.

V and J are TRBV7-3 and TRBJ1-2; 9 positions agree with TRBD1. Sequencing used peripheral blood or thyroid tissue (not recorded which). The TCR was taken from a woman aged 18-29 years with Graves' hyperthyroidism. The DNA of the CDR3 is TGTGCCAGCAGCTTGGGACAGGGTACATATGGCTACACCTTC. Its translation: CASSLGQGTYGYTF.